The rows below give T cell receptor beta chains drawn from one sample of a study of T cell responses to AZD1222 COVID-19 vaccine. Repertoires were generated with immunoSEQ multiplex PCR, while TCRdb's copy carries only in-frame clones and drops some. Found here are around 140,000 clones, 93% of them singletons; the top ten hold roughly 5.9%. Source: peripheral blood, taken on day 0 of AZD1222 vaccination. These receptors were taken from an adult in good health. The CDR3 runs from the conserved cysteine through the conserved F or W. Fields, in order: V gene, CDR3 length, clone size, D gene, J gene, CDR3 protein, CDR3 DNA. D genes are given only for firm matches. Clone size is given for some rows only: seen once, a few or many times, or a class if the clone is expanded.

TRBV27,15,NA,NA,TRBJ2-1,CASIQLRGNYNEQFF,TGTGCCAGCATCCAGCTTAGGGGAAACTACAATGAGCAGTTCTTC
TRBV27,13,NA,NA,TRBJ1-2,CASRPDRVYGYTF,TGTGCCAGCAGACCCGACAGAGTCTATGGCTACACCTTC
TRBV19,14,NA,NA,TRBJ1-6,CASSGTVVNSPLHF,TGTGCCAGTAGTGGTACAGTAGTTAATTCACCCCTCCACTTT
TRBV9,13,NA,NA,TRBJ1-1,CASSETMNTEAFF,TGTGCCAGCAGCGAAACCATGAACACTGAAGCTTTCTTT
TRBV7-9,13,NA,NA,TRBJ1-2,CASSLERNYGYTF,TGTGCCAGCAGCTTGGAAAGAAACTATGGCTACACCTTC
TRBV6-5,13,NA,TRBD1,TRBJ2-1,CASYDRAYNEQFF,TGTGCCAGTTACGACAGGGCATACAATGAGCAGTTCTTC
TRBV6-5,14,NA,NA,TRBJ2-4,CASRPGGSKNIQYF,TGTGCCAGCAGGCCCGGAGGGTCCAAAAACATTCAGTACTTC
TRBV19,15,few,NA,TRBJ1-2,CASSKTRDFNYGYTF,TGTGCCAGTAGTAAGACCAGGGATTTTAACTATGGCTACACCTTC
TRBV4-2,14,few,NA,TRBJ2-3,CASSQDPRGNTQYF,TGTGCCAGCAGCCAAGACCCCAGAGGAAATACGCAGTATTTT
TRBV19,14,once,NA,TRBJ1-4,CASSRGLSLEKLFF,TGTGCCAGTAGTAGGGGGCTGAGTCTTGAAAAACTGTTTTTT
TRBV13,15,NA,NA,TRBJ1-1,CASSQLGHPGTEAFF,TGTGCCAGCAGCCAGTTAGGACACCCGGGGACTGAAGCTTTCTTT
TRBV28,12,NA,NA,TRBJ2-1,CASSLSDHEQFF,TGTGCCAGCAGTTTAAGCGACCATGAGCAGTTCTTC
TRBV5-8,16,NA,NA,TRBJ1-4,CASRGWWAEGNEKLFF,TGTGCCAGCAGAGGTTGGTGGGCGGAAGGGAATGAAAAACTGTTTTTT
TRBV27,13,NA,TRBD1,TRBJ1-2,CASSNQGARGYTF,TGTGCCAGCAGTAACCAGGGGGCAAGAGGCTACACCTTC
TRBV7-3,15,NA,TRBD2,TRBJ2-1,CASSPGLVSSDEQFF,TGTGCCAGCAGCCCCGGACTAGTCTCCTCCGATGAGCAGTTCTTC
TRBV28,15,NA,TRBD1,TRBJ2-7,CASSPGTGRSYEQYF,TGTGCCAGCAGTCCAGGGACAGGGCGTTCCTACGAGCAGTACTTC
TRBV6-2/TRBV6-3,17,NA,NA,TRBJ2-1,CASSSGLRGINYNEQFF,TGTGCCAGCAGTTCGGGACTGCGAGGTATCAACTACAATGAGCAGTTCTTC
TRBV19,16,once,TRBD2,TRBJ2-1,CASSKVSGGIYNEQFF,TGTGCCAGTAGTAAGGTTAGCGGGGGGATATACAATGAGCAGTTCTTC
TRBV29-1,14,NA,TRBD1,TRBJ2-2,CSVYGTANTGELFF,TGCAGCGTTTACGGGACAGCGAACACCGGGGAGCTGTTTTTT
TRBV2,14,NA,NA,TRBJ1-1,CASSADSWNTEAFF,TGTGCCAGCAGTGCGGACAGCTGGAACACTGAAGCTTTCTTT
TRBV5-1,13,NA,NA,TRBJ2-7,CASTLAGNYEQYF,TGCGCCAGCACCTTGGCAGGGAACTACGAGCAGTACTTC
TRBV6-5,13,NA,TRBD1,TRBJ1-2,CATPRDRDYGYTF,TGTGCCACACCCCGGGACAGAGATTATGGCTACACCTTC
TRBV30,12,NA,TRBD1,TRBJ2-7,CAWSRGPNEQYF,TGTGCCTGGAGCAGGGGGCCCAACGAGCAGTACTTC
TRBV19,13,NA,NA,TRBJ1-1,CASSPSVNTEAFF,TGTGCCAGTAGCCCTTCAGTGAACACTGAAGCTTTCTTT
TRBV29-1,12,NA,NA,TRBJ1-1,CSVEVGATEAFF,TGCAGCGTCGAAGTGGGGGCCACTGAAGCTTTCTTT
TRBV18,14,NA,TRBD2,TRBJ2-5,CASSPRGRGETQYF,TGTGCCAGCTCACCACGCGGGAGAGGGGAGACCCAGTACTTC
TRBV5-1,13,NA,NA,TRBJ1-2,CASSLADSYGYTF,TGCGCCAGCAGCTTGGCAGATTCTTATGGCTACACCTTC
TRBV4-1,15,NA,TRBD2,TRBJ2-7,CASSLIAGSTYEQYF,TGCGCCAGCAGCCTTATAGCGGGGAGCACCTACGAGCAGTACTTC
TRBV7-8,14,NA,NA,TRBJ2-3,CASSTTIGHAEQYF,TGTGCCAGCAGCACGACGATCGGACACGCGGAGCAGTATTTT
TRBV12-3/TRBV12-4,13,NA,NA,TRBJ2-2,CASSLTGTGELFF,TGTGCCAGCAGTTTAACCGGGACCGGGGAGCTGTTTTTT
TRBV7-2,13,NA,NA,TRBJ1-1,CASSLGTGTEAFF,TGTGCCAGCAGCTTAGGGACCGGTACTGAAGCTTTCTTT
TRBV19,14,NA,NA,TRBJ2-2,CASSMQGWTGELFF,TGTGCCAGTAGTATGCAGGGCTGGACCGGGGAGCTGTTTTTT
TRBV7-3,14,NA,TRBD2,TRBJ2-2,CASSGGGVDGELFF,TGTGCCAGCTCCGGCGGGGGGGTCGACGGGGAGCTGTTTTTT
TRBV19,11,NA,NA,TRBJ1-4,CASSEPGWLFF,TGTGCCAGTAGTGAACCGGGGTGGCTGTTTTTT
TRBV6-6,14,NA,NA,TRBJ2-5,CASSPPGAEETQYF,TGTGCCAGCAGTCCTCCGGGGGCGGAGGAGACCCAGTACTTC
TRBV2,12,NA,NA,TRBJ1-2,CARVQEPYGYTF,TGTGCCAGGGTACAGGAACCCTATGGCTACACCTTC
TRBV19,17,NA,NA,TRBJ1-4,CASRGTEILPTNEKLFF,TGTGCCAGTAGGGGTACAGAAATTCTTCCAACTAATGAAAAACTGTTTTTT
TRBV6-2/TRBV6-3,16,once,TRBD2,TRBJ2-7,CASSMRPSGGPNEQYF,TGTGCCAGCAGTATGAGACCTAGCGGGGGGCCCAACGAGCAGTACTTC
TRBV27,13,NA,NA,TRBJ2-7,CASRTGHTYEQYF,TGTGCCAGCAGGACAGGTCACACCTACGAGCAGTACTTC
TRBV24-1,12,NA,TRBD1,TRBJ1-1,CATSGPDRSAFF,TGTGCCACCAGTGGCCCGGACAGGAGTGCTTTCTTT
TRBV6-5,13,once,NA,TRBJ2-7,CAVEGASAYEQYF,TGTGCCGTAGAGGGAGCTAGCGCCTACGAGCAGTACTTC
TRBV7-9,18,once,TRBD1,TRBJ2-7,CASSLGLSRTGSSSEQYF,TGTGCCAGCAGCTTAGGTCTTTCTAGGACAGGGTCGTCCAGCGAGCAGTACTTC
TRBV30,15,NA,NA,TRBJ1-5,CACTPGRSPNQPQHF,TGTGCCTGTACCCCGGGACGGAGTCCTAATCAGCCCCAGCATTTT
TRBV30,13,NA,NA,TRBJ1-6,CAWSGQGWSPLHF,TGTGCCTGGAGTGGGCAGGGCTGGTCACCCCTCCACTTT
TRBV19,16,NA,NA,TRBJ2-2,CASSNKRATNTGELFF,TGTGCCAGTAGTAACAAGCGGGCTACCAACACCGGGGAGCTGTTTTTT
TRBV4-1,14,NA,NA,TRBJ1-1,CASSLGPPLTEAFF,TGCGCCAGCAGCCTCGGACCCCCTCTTACTGAAGCTTTCTTT
TRBV28,14,NA,TRBD1,TRBJ1-3,CAIFRQGAGNTIYF,TGTGCCATCTTTCGACAGGGGGCTGGAAACACCATATATTTT
TRBV3-1/TRBV3-2,15,NA,NA,TRBJ2-2,CASSQVWSGAGELFF,TGTGCCAGCAGCCAAGTTTGGTCAGGGGCCGGGGAGCTGTTTTTT
TRBV5-1,12,NA,NA,TRBJ1-2,CASSPSSDGYTF,TGCGCCAGCAGCCCCTCCAGTGACGGCTACACCTTC
TRBV5-1,15,NA,NA,TRBJ2-5,CASSLAPPRQETQYF,TGCGCCAGCAGCTTGGCCCCCCCGAGACAAGAGACCCAGTACTTC
TRBV28,16,NA,TRBD2,TRBJ2-1,CASSLSRTRLGNEQFF,TGTGCCAGCAGTTTATCGCGGACTAGATTGGGCAATGAGCAGTTCTTC
TRBV14,16,NA,NA,TRBJ2-7,CASSQSVPPILVEQYF,TGTGCCAGCAGCCAATCGGTTCCCCCAATCCTAGTCGAGCAGTACTTC
TRBV7-2,13,NA,NA,TRBJ2-7,CASSFDRSYEQYF,TGTGCCAGCAGCTTCGACCGATCCTACGAGCAGTACTTC
TRBV5-1,16,NA,TRBD2,TRBJ2-5,CASSLGIKRDGETQYF,TGCGCCAGCAGCTTGGGAATAAAGCGGGACGGGGAGACCCAGTACTTC
TRBV9,13,once,TRBD1,TRBJ1-1,CASSVGQGSEAFF,TGTGCCAGCAGCGTAGGACAGGGTTCTGAAGCTTTCTTT